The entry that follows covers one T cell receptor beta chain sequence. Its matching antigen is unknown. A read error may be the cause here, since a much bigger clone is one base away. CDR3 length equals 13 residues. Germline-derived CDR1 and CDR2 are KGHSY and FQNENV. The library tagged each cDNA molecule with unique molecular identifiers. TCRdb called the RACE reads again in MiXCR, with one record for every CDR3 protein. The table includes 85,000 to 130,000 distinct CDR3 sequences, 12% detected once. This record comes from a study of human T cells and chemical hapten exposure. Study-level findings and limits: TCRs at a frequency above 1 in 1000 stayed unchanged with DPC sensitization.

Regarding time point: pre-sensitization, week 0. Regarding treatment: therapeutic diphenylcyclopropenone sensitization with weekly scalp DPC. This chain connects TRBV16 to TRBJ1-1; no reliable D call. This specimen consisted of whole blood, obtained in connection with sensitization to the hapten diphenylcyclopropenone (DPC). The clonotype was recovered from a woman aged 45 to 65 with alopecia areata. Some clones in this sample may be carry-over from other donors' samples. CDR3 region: CASSPEKYTEALF. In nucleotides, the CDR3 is TGTGCCAGCAGCCCTGAAAAGTACACTGAAGCTCTCTTT.